The source of this T cell receptor (beta chain) is a study of glioma-infiltrating T cells. This clonotype was seen many times. Antigen: not known. The CDR3 has 16 residues. V was pared by 5 bases and J by 5 bases, with 22 bases between. The V gene's germline CDR1 is MNHNS and CDR2 SASEGT. Amplification of TCR alpha and beta CDR3 regions from RNA used iRepertoire nested multiplex PCR. For one-step reverse transcription and amplification, 100-400 ng of tissue mRNA or PBMC total RNA was used. Each CDR3 protein is one row after TCRdb ran MiXCR on the multiplex PCR reads. The sample has approximately 120,000 distinct CDR3 sequences, approximately 26% seen once. Broader study findings: CDR3 overlap between tissue and blood was very small. Above-expected tissue-blood divergence occurred in all gliomas, most in low-grade ones.

The sample taken for sequencing was glioma tissue, nonneoplastic brain tissue, or PBMCs (not recorded which). This sequence originates from a human donor with low-grade glioma or glioblastoma, undergoing nonglioma brain surgery, or in good health (not recorded which). The chain couples TRBV6-1 to TRBJ2-7; D may be TRBD1 (6 bases). The CDR3, as DNA: TGTGCCAGCAGTTTACCACCCGGGAACAGGGTACACGAGCAGTACTTC. It encodes CASSLPPGNRVHEQYF.